Presented here are 5 T cell receptor beta chains from one specimen sequenced in a study of T cell responses to AZD1222 COVID-19 vaccine. Clones were sequenced by immunoSEQ multiplex PCR, and TCRdb holds only the in-frame ones, with some missing. The sample shows some 99,000 clones, about 90% of them seen only once. The material sequenced was peripheral blood, taken on day 0 of AZD1222 vaccination. Source of these receptors: an adult in good health.

V is TRBV9 and J is TRBJ2-6; no definite D call. The CDR3 spans 12 residues. V was trimmed by 0 bases and J by 6 bases, leaving 1 base between them. Germline V gene sequence: CDR1 SGDLS, CDR2 YYNGEE. The CDR3 here is CASSVEANVLTF. CDR3 nucleotide sequence: TGTGCCAGCAGCGTAGAGGCCAACGTCCTGACTTTC.

This chain connects TRBV12-3 or TRBV12-4 to TRBJ1-5; D uncertain. CDR3 length: 12 amino acids. Trimming removed 5 bases from V and 9 bases from J, with 11 bases in between. CDR3 amino acids: CASSAGRGPQHF. The CDR3 region has the DNA TGTGCCAGCAGTGCCGGGCGGGGGCCCCAGCATTTT.

This chain links TRBV2 with TRBJ2-1, with D possibly being TRBD1 or TRBD2 (5 bases each). Trimming removed 3 bases at V and 2 bases at J, with 11 bases between. Germline V gene lookup returns CDR1 SNHLY and CDR2 FYNNEI. This CDR3 has 15 residues. The DNA of the CDR3 is TGTGCCAGCAGTGATGAGGGGCCCGCCTACAATGAGCAGTTCTTC. This gives the protein CASSDEGPAYNEQFF.

Regarding this clone: One end of the junction varies from germline; a read error may be responsible. The chain carries TRBV12-3 or TRBV12-4 and TRBJ1-3; D gene ambiguous. This CDR3 is built from 12 residues. CDR3 DNA: TGTGCCAGCAACCTCCTCCGAGGAGGGTCTTCATTT. Protein sequence: CASNLLRGGSSF.

The rearrangement joins TRBV4-1 to TRBJ1-4; no definite D call. Germline CDR1 MGHRA, CDR2 YSYEKL. V was cut by 3 bases and J by 4 bases, with 12 bases left in between. The CDR3 is 15 amino acids. CDR3 bases: TGCGCCAGCAGCCAGGGAGGCCAGCTTAATGAAAAACTGTTTTTT. Translating gives CASSQGGQLNEKLFF.